A single sample gave rise to the 9 T cell receptor beta chains below, sequenced in a study of blood T cell repertoires in COVID-19. Libraries were prepared by immunoSEQ multiplex PCR; TCRdb keeps only in-frame clonotypes and omits some of them. The sample shows 300,000 to 450,000 clones, about 85% of them seen only once. The sample was peripheral blood. The receptors here all came from a woman aged 18-29 years with acute or convalescent COVID-19.

The chain recombines TRBV11-2 with TRBJ2-5, with 8 bases identical to TRBD2. There are 15 residues in the CDR3. J lost 1 base, V lost 5 bases, and 6 bases had no gene match. Germline lookup yields CDR1 SGHAT and CDR2 FQNNGV. In DNA, the CDR3 is TGTGCCAGCAGCCGTAGCGGGGCGATCCAAGAGACCCAGTACTTC. It specifies CASSRSGAIQETQYF.

The genes are TRBV19 and TRBJ1-5, with no clear D. In germline, CDR1 is LNHDA, CDR2 SQIVND (reference sequence). V gave up 3 bases and J gave up 0 bases, with 9 bases separating them. The CDR3 spans 15 residues. CDR3 amino acids: CASSITDYSNQPQHF. CDR3 DNA: TGTGCCAGTAGTATTACCGACTATAGCAATCAGCCCCAGCATTTT.

Comment on this clone: The same CDR3 is also encoded by other DNA sequences in this sample. The rearrangement joins TRBV15 to TRBJ2-1; D unclear. This CDR3 has 12 amino acids. The germline V and J ends were trimmed by 1 base and 6 bases, with 4 bases remaining between them. Germline loops: CDR1 LNHNV, CDR2 YYDKDF (reference sequence). The chain's CDR3 is CATSRGGNEQFF. As DNA, the CDR3 is TGTGCCACCAGCAGAGGAGGCAATGAGCAGTTCTTC.

The chain recombines TRBV4-1 with TRBJ1-2; D unresolved. The ends were cut back, 0 bases at V and 2 bases at J, with 13 bases in the middle. The germline V gene has CDR1 MGHRA and CDR2 YSYEKL. The CDR3 has 16 residues. The CDR3 DNA sequence: TGCGCCAGCAGCCAAGAGACGGGTTTCGGCAACTATGGCTACACCTTC. The encoded protein is CASSQETGFGNYGYTF.

This chain joins TRBV24-1 and TRBJ1-5; the D gene is possibly TRBD1 (6 bases). In germline, CDR1 is KGHDR, CDR2 SFDVKD. V was trimmed by 0 bases and J by 9 bases, leaving 17 bases between them. This CDR3 has 16 residues. In nucleotides, the CDR3 is TGTGCCACCAGTGATTTGCAGGACAGCCCCAAGGGGCCCCAGCATTTT. Translated: CATSDLQDSPKGPQHF.

The rearrangement links TRBV2 to TRBJ1-4, with D uncertain. Trimming removed 7 bases at V and 5 bases at J, with 14 bases between. CDR1 is SNHLY, CDR2 FYNNEI, per germline. The CDR3 runs to 14 residues. Here the CDR3 DNA reads TGTGCCAGCACCCTGGACGGAGGGAATGAAAAACTGTTTTTT. Translated: CASTLDGGNEKLFF.

The chain links TRBV19 to TRBJ1-1; D is uncertain. Deletions cut 7 bases from V and 4 bases from J, with 7 bases between. The CDR3 totals 11 residues. Germline V gene lookup returns CDR1 LNHDA and CDR2 SQIVND (reference sequence). DNA for the CDR3: TGTGCCAGTATCCGAGGCACTGAAGCTTTCTTT. The encoded protein is CASIRGTEAFF. The full variable domain, its missing parts supplied by reference TRBV19 and TRBJ1-1, is DGGITQSPKYLFRKEGQNVTLSCEQNLNHDAMYWYRQDPGQGLRLIYYSQIVNDFQKGDIAEGYSVSREKKESFPLTVTSAQKNPTAFYLCASIRGTEAFFGQGTRLTVV.

The chain joins TRBV6-1 to TRBJ1-6; D possibly corresponds to TRBD1 (6 bases). The CDR3 length is 13 residues. In germline, CDR1 is MNHNS, CDR2 SASEGT. Between the trimmed V and J ends, which lost 1 base and 13 bases, there was a span of 11 bases. The CDR3 DNA is TGTGCCAGCAGTGAAGGGGAGGGGGGGCCCCTCCACTTT. Its protein product is CASSEGEGGPLHF.

The chain recombines TRBV10-3 with TRBJ2-5, with D hard to call. The germline CDR1 and CDR2 sequences are ENHRY and SYGVKD. Deletions cut 3 bases from V and 5 bases from J, with 13 bases between. This CDR3 contains 14 residues. CDR3 nucleotide sequence: TGTGCCATCAGTGACAACCCCGACGGGGAGACCCAGTACTTC. Its protein product is CAISDNPDGETQYF.